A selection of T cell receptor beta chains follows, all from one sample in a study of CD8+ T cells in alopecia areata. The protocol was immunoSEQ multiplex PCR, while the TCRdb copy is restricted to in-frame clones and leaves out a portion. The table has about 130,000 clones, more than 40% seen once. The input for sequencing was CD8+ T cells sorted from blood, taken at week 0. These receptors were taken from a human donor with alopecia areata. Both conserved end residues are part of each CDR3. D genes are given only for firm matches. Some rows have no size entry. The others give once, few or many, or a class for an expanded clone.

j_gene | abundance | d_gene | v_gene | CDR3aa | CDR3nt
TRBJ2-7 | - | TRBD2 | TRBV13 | CASSPQGGSYEQYF | TGTGCCAGCAGCCCGCAGGGAGGGTCCTACGAGCAGTACTTC
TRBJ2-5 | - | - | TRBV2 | CASAGTYQETQYF | TGTGCCAGCGCCGGGACATACCAAGAGACCCAGTACTTC
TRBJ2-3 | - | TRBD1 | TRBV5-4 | CASSRQGVDTQYF | TGTGCCAGCAGTCGACAGGGGGTCGATACGCAGTATTTT
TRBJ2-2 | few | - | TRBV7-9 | CASSLAPQGSNTGELFF | TGTGCCAGCAGCTTAGCCCCTCAGGGCTCGAACACCGGGGAGCTGTTTTTT
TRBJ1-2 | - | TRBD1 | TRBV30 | CAWSEGGSYGYTF | TGTGCCTGGAGTGAAGGGGGCAGCTATGGCTACACCTTC
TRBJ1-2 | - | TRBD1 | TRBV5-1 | CASSYDRGQGYTF | TGCGCCAGCAGCTATGACAGGGGGCAAGGCTACACCTTC
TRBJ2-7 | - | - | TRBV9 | CASSAINYEQYF | TGTGCCAGCAGCGCAATCAACTACGAGCAGTACTTC
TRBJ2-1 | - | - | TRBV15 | CASRSGGYNEQFF | TGTGCCAGCCGATCCGGAGGATACAATGAGCAGTTCTTC
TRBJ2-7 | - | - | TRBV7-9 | CASSLVKGLLGEQYF | TGTGCCAGCAGCTTGGTCAAGGGCTTATTGGGGGAGCAGTACTTC
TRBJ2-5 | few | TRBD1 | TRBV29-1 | CSVLGQQETQYF | TGCAGCGTCCTGGGACAGCAAGAGACCCAGTACTTC
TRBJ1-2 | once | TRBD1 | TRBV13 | CASSLRVWTGRNGYTF | TGTGCCAGCAGTCTCCGGGTATGGACAGGGAGAAATGGCTACACCTTC
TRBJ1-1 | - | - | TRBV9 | CASSPRLTIRPSF | TGTGCCAGCAGCCCCCGACTCACGATACGCCCCAGCTTT
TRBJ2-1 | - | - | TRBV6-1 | CASSEGLSYEQFF | TGTGCCAGCAGTGAGGGTTTAAGTTATGAGCAGTTCTTC
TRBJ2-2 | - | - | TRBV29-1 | CSVEGQSYDGELFF | TGCAGCGTTGAAGGACAGTCTTATGACGGGGAGCTGTTTTTT
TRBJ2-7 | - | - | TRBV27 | CASSFGGPHSYEQYF | TGTGCCAGCAGTTTCGGGGGTCCTCACTCCTACGAGCAGTACTTC
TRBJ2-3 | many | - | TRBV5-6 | CASSRGEGTQYF | TGTGCCAGCAGCCGGGGCGAGGGTACGCAGTATTTT
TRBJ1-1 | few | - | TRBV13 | CASSSQMNTEAFF | TGTGCCAGCAGCTCCCAGATGAACACTGAAGCTTTCTTT
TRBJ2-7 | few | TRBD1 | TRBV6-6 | CASSGQGSYEQYF | TGTGCCAGCAGCGGACAGGGGTCCTACGAGCAGTACTTC
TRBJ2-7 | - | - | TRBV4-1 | CASSQGPGMVHEQYF | TGCGCCAGCAGCCAAGGTCCAGGGATGGTACACGAGCAGTACTTC
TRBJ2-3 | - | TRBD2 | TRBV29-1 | CSVERGGGDTQYF | TGCAGCGTTGAACGCGGGGGAGGTGATACGCAGTATTTT
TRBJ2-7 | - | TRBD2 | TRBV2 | CASSPGLAGRAYEQYF | TGTGCCAGCAGTCCCGGACTAGCGGGGAGAGCCTACGAGCAGTACTTC
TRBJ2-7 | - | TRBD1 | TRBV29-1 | CSAIQRDRSSYEQYF | TGCAGCGCAATCCAACGGGACAGGAGCTCCTACGAGCAGTACTTC
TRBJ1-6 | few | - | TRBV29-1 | CSVGTAPNSPLHF | TGCAGCGTTGGGACAGCGCCAAATTCACCCCTCCACTTT
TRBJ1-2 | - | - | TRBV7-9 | CASSLITATYGYTF | TGTGCCAGCAGCTTGATAACAGCAACTTATGGCTACACCTTC
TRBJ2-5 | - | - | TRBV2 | CASSTDGVETQYF | TGTGCCAGCAGTACCGACGGGGTCGAGACCCAGTACTTC
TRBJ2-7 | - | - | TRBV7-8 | CASSSKSYEQYF | TGTGCCAGCAGCAGCAAGTCCTACGAGCAGTACTTC
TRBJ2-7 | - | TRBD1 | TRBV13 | CASSLGTGPSYEQYF | TGTGCCAGCAGCTTAGGGACAGGGCCCTCCTACGAGCAGTACTTC
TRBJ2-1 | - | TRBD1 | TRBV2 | CASTTTGIVYNEQFF | TGTGCCAGCACCACGACAGGGATCGTCTACAATGAGCAGTTCTTC
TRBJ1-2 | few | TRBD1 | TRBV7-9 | CASSLTGVHGYTF | TGTGCCAGCAGCCTGACAGGGGTTCATGGCTACACCTTC
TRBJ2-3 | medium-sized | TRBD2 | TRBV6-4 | CASSERGGTDTQYF | TGTGCCAGCAGTGAGCGGGGGGGCACAGATACGCAGTATTTT
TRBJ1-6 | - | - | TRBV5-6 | CASSSEGSNSPLHF | TGTGCCAGCAGCTCGGAGGGTTCTAATTCACCCCTCCACTTT
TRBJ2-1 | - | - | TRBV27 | CASSPFLGEQFF | TGTGCCAGCAGTCCTTTTCTTGGTGAGCAGTTCTTC
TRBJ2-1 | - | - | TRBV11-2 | CASSRSVYNEQFF | TGTGCCAGCAGCCGGAGCGTTTACAATGAGCAGTTCTTC
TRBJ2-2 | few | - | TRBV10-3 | CAIRGNRERDTGELFF | TGTGCCATCAGGGGGAACAGGGAACGCGACACCGGGGAGCTGTTTTTT
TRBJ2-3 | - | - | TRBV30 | CVGTAGDTQYF | TGTGTCGGGACCGCGGGGGATACGCAGTATTTT
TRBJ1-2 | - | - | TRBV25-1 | CASSESTEAGDIHGYTF | TGTGCCAGCAGTGAGTCAACGGAAGCAGGGGATATCCATGGCTACACCTTC
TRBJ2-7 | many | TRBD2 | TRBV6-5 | CASGPAGGYEQYF | TGTGCCAGCGGGCCAGCGGGGGGCTACGAGCAGTACTTC
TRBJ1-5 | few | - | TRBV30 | CAWSTRGGRQPQHF | TGTGCCTGGAGTACCCGGGGTGGCCGGCAGCCCCAGCATTTT
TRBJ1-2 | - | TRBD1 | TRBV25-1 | CASSAQTGVLHYGYTF | TGTGCCAGCAGTGCACAGACAGGGGTACTACACTATGGCTACACCTTC
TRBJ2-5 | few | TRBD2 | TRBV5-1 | CASSVIPGLGVETQYF | TGCGCCAGCAGCGTAATACCGGGACTAGGTGTCGAGACCCAGTACTTC
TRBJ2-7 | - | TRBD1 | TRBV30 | CAWDTGADSYEQYF | TGTGCCTGGGATACAGGGGCGGACTCCTACGAGCAGTACTTC
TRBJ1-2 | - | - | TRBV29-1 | CSARTDYGYTF | TGCAGCGCCAGGACAGACTATGGCTACACCTTC
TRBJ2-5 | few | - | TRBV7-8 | CASSLAYPPETQYF | TGTGCCAGCAGCTTAGCGTATCCCCCAGAGACCCAGTACTTC
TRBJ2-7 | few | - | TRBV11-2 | CASSFGGEQYF | TGTGCCAGCAGCTTTGGGGGGGAGCAGTACTTC
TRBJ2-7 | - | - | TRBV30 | CAWGGEQTYEQYF | TGTGCCTGGGGTGGGGAGCAGACCTACGAGCAGTACTTC
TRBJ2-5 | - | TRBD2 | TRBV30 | CAWSVPSGGPKETQYF | TGTGCCTGGAGTGTACCCAGCGGGGGGCCCAAAGAGACCCAGTACTTC
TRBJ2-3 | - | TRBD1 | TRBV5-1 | CASSLAQETGEYTQYF | TGCGCCAGCAGCTTGGCCCAGGAGACAGGGGAGTACACGCAGTATTTT
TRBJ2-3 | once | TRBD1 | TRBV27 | CASSLQPGQGPDTQYF | TGTGCCAGCAGTCTCCAGCCTGGACAGGGGCCAGATACGCAGTATTTT
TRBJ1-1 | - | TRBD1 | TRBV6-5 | CASSADRGTEAFF | TGTGCCAGCAGTGCGGACAGGGGCACTGAAGCTTTCTTT
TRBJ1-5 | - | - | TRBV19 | CASSISTGYGNQPQHF | TGTGCCAGTAGTATTTCAACAGGGTACGGCAATCAGCCCCAGCATTTT
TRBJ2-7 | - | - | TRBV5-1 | CASSLRGRSYEQYF | TGCGCCAGCAGCTTGAGGGGGAGGTCCTACGAGCAGTACTTC
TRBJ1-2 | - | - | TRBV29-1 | CSVSAGRTSHLLGGYTF | TGCAGCGTTTCAGCAGGTCGGACAAGCCACCTCCTTGGGGGCTACACCTTC
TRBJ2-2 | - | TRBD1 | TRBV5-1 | CASSSGQGNTGELFF | TGCGCCAGCAGCTCCGGACAGGGGAACACCGGGGAGCTGTTTTTT
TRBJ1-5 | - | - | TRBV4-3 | CASSQDWAAYQPQHF | TGCGCCAGCAGCCAAGATTGGGCAGCCTATCAGCCCCAGCATTTT